These T cell receptor beta chains were read from a single sample in a study of blood T cells in healthy people across ages. Each CDR3 protein gets one entry after TCRdb re-called the 5' RACE reads with MiXCR. Of over a million distinct CDR3 sequences in the sample, under 45% were seen once. The sequenced material came from blood. These receptors were taken from a woman aged 55-69 years in good health. Both conserved end residues are part of each CDR3. The D gene is left open where the match is weak. Clone size appears in some rows only: once, few, many, or a class for an expanded clone.

v_call: TRBV2
clone_size: .
j_call: TRBJ2-7
d_call: TRBD2
cdr3_aa: CASLRTGGSYEQYF
cdr3_nt: TGTGCCAGCCTTAGGACGGGGGGATCCTACGAGCAGTACTTC

v_call: TRBV7-2
clone_size: few
j_call: TRBJ1-2
d_call: TRBD1
cdr3_aa: CATTTGRTGGLLNYGYTF
cdr3_nt: TGTGCCACCACGACAGGAAGGACAGGGGGCCTCCTTAACTATGGCTACACCTTC

v_call: TRBV9
clone_size: few
j_call: TRBJ2-7
d_call: .
cdr3_aa: CASSPGNPHEQYF
cdr3_nt: TGTGCCAGCAGCCCAGGAAACCCCCACGAGCAGTACTTC

v_call: TRBV7-9
clone_size: .
j_call: TRBJ2-1
d_call: TRBD2
cdr3_aa: CASSTGSGTYNEQFF
cdr3_nt: TGTGCCAGCAGCACCGGAAGCGGGACGTACAATGAGCAGTTCTTC

v_call: TRBV28
clone_size: .
j_call: TRBJ2-6
d_call: .
cdr3_aa: CASNSLSGANVLTF
cdr3_nt: TGTGCCAGCAACAGTCTCTCTGGGGCCAACGTCCTGACTTTC

v_call: TRBV29-1
clone_size: .
j_call: TRBJ2-1
d_call: .
cdr3_aa: CSVTGARLDLYEQFF
cdr3_nt: TGCAGCGTAACAGGGGCGAGACTAGATCTGTACGAGCAGTTCTTC

v_call: TRBV6-5
clone_size: few
j_call: TRBJ2-3
d_call: .
cdr3_aa: CASSPTDTDTQYF
cdr3_nt: TGTGCCAGCAGCCCGACAGACACAGATACGCAGTATTTT

v_call: TRBV7-2
clone_size: .
j_call: TRBJ2-7
d_call: .
cdr3_aa: CASSHPSGEQYF
cdr3_nt: TGTGCCAGCAGCCACCCTTCTGGGGAGCAGTACTTC

v_call: TRBV7-8
clone_size: few
j_call: TRBJ1-2
d_call: .
cdr3_aa: CASSLVRRQEASDNYGYTF
cdr3_nt: TGTGCCAGCAGCTTAGTTCGACGCCAGGAGGCCTCCGATAACTATGGCTACACCTTC

v_call: TRBV6-1
clone_size: few
j_call: TRBJ2-1
d_call: .
cdr3_aa: CASTALSTELTYNEQFF
cdr3_nt: TGTGCCAGCACCGCGCTTTCGACGGAGCTAACCTACAATGAGCAGTTCTTC

v_call: TRBV7-2
clone_size: .
j_call: TRBJ2-5
d_call: TRBD2
cdr3_aa: CASPFSREDPQETQYF
cdr3_nt: TGTGCCAGCCCTTTTTCGCGGGAGGACCCCCAAGAGACCCAGTACTTC

v_call: TRBV11-2
clone_size: .
j_call: TRBJ2-7
d_call: .
cdr3_aa: CASSLSSHEQYF
cdr3_nt: TGTGCCAGCAGCTTAAGCTCCCACGAGCAGTACTTC

v_call: TRBV29-1
clone_size: .
j_call: TRBJ1-2
d_call: .
cdr3_aa: CSVPDYYGYTF
cdr3_nt: TGCAGCGTTCCAGATTACTATGGCTACACCTTC

v_call: TRBV7-6
clone_size: few
j_call: TRBJ2-1
d_call: .
cdr3_aa: CASSDPGPSYNEQFF
cdr3_nt: TGTGCCAGCAGCGACCCCGGGCCCAGCTACAATGAGCAGTTCTTC

v_call: TRBV9
clone_size: .
j_call: TRBJ2-7
d_call: TRBD2
cdr3_aa: CASREGLENYEQYF
cdr3_nt: TGTGCCAGCCGCGAGGGACTAGAAAACTACGAGCAGTACTTC

v_call: TRBV5-5
clone_size: few
j_call: TRBJ2-7
d_call: .
cdr3_aa: CASSLVIGGLDEQYF
cdr3_nt: TGTGCCAGCAGCTTGGTTATTGGGGGTTTGGACGAGCAGTACTTC

v_call: TRBV27
clone_size: .
j_call: TRBJ2-5
d_call: .
cdr3_aa: CASRFFGGREYF
cdr3_nt: TGTGCCAGCAGGTTCTTTGGGGGTAGGGAGTACTTC

v_call: TRBV28
clone_size: .
j_call: TRBJ2-7
d_call: TRBD1
cdr3_aa: CASTPGQAKGEQYF
cdr3_nt: TGTGCCAGCACCCCGGGACAGGCAAAGGGTGAGCAGTACTTC

v_call: TRBV29-1
clone_size: .
j_call: TRBJ1-2
d_call: .
cdr3_aa: CSVEEMNYGYTF
cdr3_nt: TGCAGCGTTGAAGAAATGAACTATGGCTACACCTTC

v_call: TRBV12-3/TRBV12-4
clone_size: .
j_call: TRBJ2-1
d_call: TRBD2
cdr3_aa: CASSPRSGRALDEQFF
cdr3_nt: TGTGCCAGCAGTCCCCGGAGCGGGAGGGCCTTGGATGAGCAGTTCTTC

v_call: TRBV7-9
clone_size: many
j_call: TRBJ1-5
d_call: .
cdr3_aa: CASSPGGPAPQHF
cdr3_nt: TGTGCCAGCAGCCCTGGAGGACCTGCGCCCCAGCATTTT

v_call: TRBV11-2
clone_size: .
j_call: TRBJ2-7
d_call: .
cdr3_aa: CASSLALVAAGEQYF
cdr3_nt: TGTGCCAGCAGCTTAGCCCTGGTTGCGGCTGGTGAGCAGTACTTC

v_call: TRBV20-1
clone_size: .
j_call: TRBJ2-4
d_call: TRBD1
cdr3_aa: CSAREQGKTKNIQYF
cdr3_nt: TGCAGTGCTAGGGAACAGGGGAAGACCAAAAACATTCAGTACTTC

v_call: TRBV18
clone_size: .
j_call: TRBJ1-1
d_call: .
cdr3_aa: CASSPKANTEAFF
cdr3_nt: TGTGCCAGCTCACCAAAGGCGAACACTGAAGCTTTCTTT

v_call: TRBV6-5
clone_size: .
j_call: TRBJ2-1
d_call: .
cdr3_aa: CASSYGTLPSRATQETQFF
cdr3_nt: TGTGCCAGCAGTTACGGGACACTTCCCTCGAGGGCTACCCAAGAGACCCAGTTCTTC

v_call: TRBV20-1
clone_size: .
j_call: TRBJ2-1
d_call: TRBD1
cdr3_aa: CSATGQGRNEQFF
cdr3_nt: TGCAGTGCTACAGGACAGGGGCGGAATGAGCAGTTCTTC

v_call: TRBV4-2
clone_size: .
j_call: TRBJ2-5
d_call: .
cdr3_aa: CASSPNDRTEETQYF
cdr3_nt: TGTGCCAGCAGCCCCAATGACAGGACTGAAGAGACCCAGTACTTC

v_call: TRBV20-1
clone_size: .
j_call: TRBJ2-1
d_call: TRBD2
cdr3_aa: CSALRSGRVTYNEQFF
cdr3_nt: TGCAGTGCCCTTCGTAGCGGGAGGGTGACCTACAATGAACAGTTCTTC

v_call: TRBV6-5
clone_size: .
j_call: TRBJ1-1
d_call: .
cdr3_aa: CASRPLTGLGTEAFF
cdr3_nt: TGTGCCAGCAGACCCCTAACAGGGCTGGGCACTGAAGCTTTCTTT